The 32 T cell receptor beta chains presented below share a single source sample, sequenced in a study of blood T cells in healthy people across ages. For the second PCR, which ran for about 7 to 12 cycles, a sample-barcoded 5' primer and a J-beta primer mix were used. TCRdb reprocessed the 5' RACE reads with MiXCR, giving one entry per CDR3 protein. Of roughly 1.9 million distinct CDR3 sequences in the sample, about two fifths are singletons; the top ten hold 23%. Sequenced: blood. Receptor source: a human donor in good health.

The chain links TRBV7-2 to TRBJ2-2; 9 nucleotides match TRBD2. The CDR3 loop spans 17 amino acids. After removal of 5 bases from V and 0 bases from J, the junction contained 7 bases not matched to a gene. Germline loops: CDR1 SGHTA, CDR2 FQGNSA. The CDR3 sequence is CASSPVSGGSNTGELFF. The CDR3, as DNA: TGTGCCAGCAGCCCCGTTAGCGGGGGATCGAACACCGGGGAGCTGTTTTTT.

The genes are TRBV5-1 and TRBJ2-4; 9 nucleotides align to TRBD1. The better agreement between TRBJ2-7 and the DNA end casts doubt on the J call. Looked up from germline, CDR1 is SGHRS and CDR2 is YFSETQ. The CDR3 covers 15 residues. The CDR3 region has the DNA TGCGCCAGCAGCTTCTCCCGGGACAGGGCCAACGAGCAGTACTTC. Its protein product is CASSFSRDRANEQYF.

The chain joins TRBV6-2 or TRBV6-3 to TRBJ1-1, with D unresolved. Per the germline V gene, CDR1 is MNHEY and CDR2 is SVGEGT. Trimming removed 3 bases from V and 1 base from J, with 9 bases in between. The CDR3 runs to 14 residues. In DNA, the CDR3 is TGTGCCAGCAGTTATGCAGGAAGGAACACTGAAGCTTTCTTT. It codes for CASSYAGRNTEAFF.

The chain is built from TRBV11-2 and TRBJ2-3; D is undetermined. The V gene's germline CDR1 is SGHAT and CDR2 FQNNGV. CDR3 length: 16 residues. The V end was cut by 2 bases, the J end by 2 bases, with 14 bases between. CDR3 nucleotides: TGTGCCAGCAGCTTAAACACAAGACGGGTCACAGATACGCAGTATTTT. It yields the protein CASSLNTRRVTDTQYF.

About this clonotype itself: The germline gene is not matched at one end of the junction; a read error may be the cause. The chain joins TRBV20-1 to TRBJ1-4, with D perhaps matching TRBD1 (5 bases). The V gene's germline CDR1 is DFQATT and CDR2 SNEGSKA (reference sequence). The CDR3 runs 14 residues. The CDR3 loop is CSAREGRLNENLFF. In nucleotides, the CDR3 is TGCAGTGCTAGAGAGGGACGTCTCAATGAAAACCTGTTTTTT.

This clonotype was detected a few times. CDR3: CASSYLPGRYEQYF. The CDR3, as DNA: TGTGCCAGCAGTTACTTGCCAGGTCGCTACGAGCAGTACTTC. The V gene is TRBV6-5, the J gene TRBJ2-7; D not certain. This CDR3 comprises 14 residues. V was shortened by 1 base and J by 3 bases, with 10 bases between the two germline ends. Germline lookup yields CDR1 MNHEY and CDR2 SVGAGI.

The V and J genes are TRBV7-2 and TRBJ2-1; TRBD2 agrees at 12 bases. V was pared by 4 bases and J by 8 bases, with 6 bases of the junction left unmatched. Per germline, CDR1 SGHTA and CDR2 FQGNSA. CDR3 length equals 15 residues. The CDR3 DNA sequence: TGTGCCAGCAGCTCCGGACTAGCGGGGATATATGAGCAGTTCTTC. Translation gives CASSSGLAGIYEQFF.

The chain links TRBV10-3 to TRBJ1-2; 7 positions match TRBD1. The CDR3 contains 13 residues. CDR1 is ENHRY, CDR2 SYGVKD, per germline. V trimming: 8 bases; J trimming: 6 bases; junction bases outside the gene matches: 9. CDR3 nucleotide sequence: TGTGCCATCGGAAGACAGGGCTTTCATGGCTACACCTTC. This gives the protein CAIGRQGFHGYTF.

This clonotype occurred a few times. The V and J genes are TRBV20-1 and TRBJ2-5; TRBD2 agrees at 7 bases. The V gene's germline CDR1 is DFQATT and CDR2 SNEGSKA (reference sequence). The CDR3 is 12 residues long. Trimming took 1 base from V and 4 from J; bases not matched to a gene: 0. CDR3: CSARAGGETQYF. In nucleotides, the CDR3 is TGCAGTGCTAGAGCGGGGGGAGAGACCCAGTACTTC.

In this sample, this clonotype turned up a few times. In DNA form, the CDR3 reads TGTGCCACCGACGTCGGGGGCACCGAAAACGTGGGGTCACAAGAGACCCAGTATTTT. Its translation: CATDVGGTENVGSQETQYF. This chain connects TRBV7-9 to TRBJ2-3, with D perhaps being TRBD1 or TRBD2 (6 bases each). Germline CDR1 SEHNR, CDR2 FQNEAQ (reference sequence). The CDR3 is made up of 19 amino acids. The V end was cut by 10 bases, the J end by 12 bases, with 41 bases between.

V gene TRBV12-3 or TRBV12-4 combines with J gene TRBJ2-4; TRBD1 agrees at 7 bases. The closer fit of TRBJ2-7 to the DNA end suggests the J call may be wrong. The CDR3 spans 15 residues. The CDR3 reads CASSPEAGTAYEQYF. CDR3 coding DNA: TGTGCCAGCAGTCCTGAAGCCGGGACAGCGTACGAGCAGTACTTC.

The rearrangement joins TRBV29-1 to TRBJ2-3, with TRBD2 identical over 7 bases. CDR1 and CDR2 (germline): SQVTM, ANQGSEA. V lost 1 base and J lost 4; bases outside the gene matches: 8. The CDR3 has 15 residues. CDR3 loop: CSVEVGTIVPDTQYF. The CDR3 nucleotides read TGCAGCGTTGAAGTGGGGACTATTGTCCCAGATACGCAGTATTTT.

The CDR3 DNA sequence: TGTGCCAGCATACAGAGGGAGACCCAGTACTTC. Translated: CASIQRETQYF. The V gene is TRBV25-1, the J gene TRBJ2-7, with no clear D. The J call could be wrong; TRBJ2-5 is a better fit for the DNA end. CDR1 and CDR2 (germline): MGHDK, SYGVNS. This CDR3 contains 11 residues.

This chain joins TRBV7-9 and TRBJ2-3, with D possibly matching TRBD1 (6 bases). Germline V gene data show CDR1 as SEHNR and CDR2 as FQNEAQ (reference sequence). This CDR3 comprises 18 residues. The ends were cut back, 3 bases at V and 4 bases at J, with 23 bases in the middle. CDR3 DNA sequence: TGTGCCAGCAGCTTTGGGTGGAACCACAGGGATGGGGCAGATACGCAGTATTTT. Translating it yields CASSFGWNHRDGADTQYF. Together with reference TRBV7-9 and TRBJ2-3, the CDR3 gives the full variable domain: DTGVSQNPRHKITKRGQNVTFRCDPISEHNRLYWYRQTLGQGPEFLTYFQNEAQLEKSRLLSDRFSAERPKGSFSTLEIQRTEQGDSAMYLCASSFGWNHRDGADTQYFGPGTRLTVL.

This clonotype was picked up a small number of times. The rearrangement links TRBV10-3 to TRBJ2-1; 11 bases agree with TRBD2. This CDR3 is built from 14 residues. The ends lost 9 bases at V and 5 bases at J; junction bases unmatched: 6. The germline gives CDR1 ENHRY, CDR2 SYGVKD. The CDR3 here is CAIKLAGVDNEQFF. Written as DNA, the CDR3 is TGTGCCATAAAACTAGCGGGGGTAGACAATGAGCAGTTCTTC.

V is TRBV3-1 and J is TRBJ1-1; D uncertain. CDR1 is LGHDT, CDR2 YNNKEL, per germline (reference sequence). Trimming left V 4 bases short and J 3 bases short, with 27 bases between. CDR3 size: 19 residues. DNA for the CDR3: TGTGCCAGCAGCCCCTACCCAAAAATCAGCGGCCACGGCGACACTGAAGCTTTCTTT. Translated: CASSPYPKISGHGDTEAFF.

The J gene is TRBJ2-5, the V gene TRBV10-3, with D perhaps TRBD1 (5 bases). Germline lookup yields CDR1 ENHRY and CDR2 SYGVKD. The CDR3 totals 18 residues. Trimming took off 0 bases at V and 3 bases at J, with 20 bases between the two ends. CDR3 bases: TGTGCCATCAGTGAGTCGACGATATTTAAAGAGACAGAAGAGACCCAGTACTTC. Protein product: CAISESTIFKETEETQYF.

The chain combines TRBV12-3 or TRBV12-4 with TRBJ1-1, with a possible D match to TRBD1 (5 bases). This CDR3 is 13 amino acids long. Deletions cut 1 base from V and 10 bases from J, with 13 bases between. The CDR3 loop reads CASSLVATAVAFF. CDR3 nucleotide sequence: TGTGCCAGCAGTTTAGTTGCGACAGCCGTAGCTTTCTTT.

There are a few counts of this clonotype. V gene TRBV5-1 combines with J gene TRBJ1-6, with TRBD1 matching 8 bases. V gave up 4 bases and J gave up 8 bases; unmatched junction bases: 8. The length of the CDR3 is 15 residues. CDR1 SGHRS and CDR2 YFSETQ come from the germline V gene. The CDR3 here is CASSRTGTGDSPLHF. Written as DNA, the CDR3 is TGCGCCAGCAGCCGAACCGGGACAGGCGATTCACCCCTCCACTTT.

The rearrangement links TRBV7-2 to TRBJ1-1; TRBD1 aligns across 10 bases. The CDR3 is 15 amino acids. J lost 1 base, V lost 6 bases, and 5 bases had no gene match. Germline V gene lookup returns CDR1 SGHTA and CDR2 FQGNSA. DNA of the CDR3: TGTGCCAGCAGTAACCGGGACAGGGGGAACACTGAAGCTTTCTTT. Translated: CASSNRDRGNTEAFF.

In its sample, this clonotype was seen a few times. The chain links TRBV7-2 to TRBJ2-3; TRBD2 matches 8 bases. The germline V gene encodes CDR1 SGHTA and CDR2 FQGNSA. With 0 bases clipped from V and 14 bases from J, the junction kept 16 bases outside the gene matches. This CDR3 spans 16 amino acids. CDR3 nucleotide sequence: TGTGCCAGCAGCTTAGCGTGGGGCGGGGGGCCGCCAACCGGGTATTTT. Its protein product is CASSLAWGGGPPTGYF.

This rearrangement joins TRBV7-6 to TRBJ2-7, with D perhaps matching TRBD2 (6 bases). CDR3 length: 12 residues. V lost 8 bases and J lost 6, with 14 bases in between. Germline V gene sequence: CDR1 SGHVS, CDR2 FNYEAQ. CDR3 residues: CASALGGSEQYF. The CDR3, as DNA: TGTGCCAGCGCTCTGGGGGGTAGCGAGCAGTACTTC.

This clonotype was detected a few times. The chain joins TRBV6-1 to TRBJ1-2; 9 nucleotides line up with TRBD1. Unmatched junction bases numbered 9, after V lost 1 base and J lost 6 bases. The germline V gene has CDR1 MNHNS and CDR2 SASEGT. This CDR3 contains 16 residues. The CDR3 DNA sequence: TGTGCCAGCAGTGAAGGGACAGGGGCCAAAGTCGATGGCTACACCTTC. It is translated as CASSEGTGAKVDGYTF.

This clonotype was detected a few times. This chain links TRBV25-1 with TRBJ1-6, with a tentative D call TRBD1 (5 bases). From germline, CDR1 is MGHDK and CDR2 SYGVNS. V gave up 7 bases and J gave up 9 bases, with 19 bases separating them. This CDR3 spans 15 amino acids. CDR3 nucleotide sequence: TGTGCCAGCACCACCTTCGGGGGAGTCGGTTCACCCCTCCACTTT. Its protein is CASTTFGGVGSPLHF.

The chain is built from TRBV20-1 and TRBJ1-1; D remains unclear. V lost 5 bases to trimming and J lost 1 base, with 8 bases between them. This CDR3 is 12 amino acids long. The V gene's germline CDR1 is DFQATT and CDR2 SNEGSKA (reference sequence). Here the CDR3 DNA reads TGCAGTGCTCCCGACCAGAACACTGAAGCTTTCTTT. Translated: CSAPDQNTEAFF.

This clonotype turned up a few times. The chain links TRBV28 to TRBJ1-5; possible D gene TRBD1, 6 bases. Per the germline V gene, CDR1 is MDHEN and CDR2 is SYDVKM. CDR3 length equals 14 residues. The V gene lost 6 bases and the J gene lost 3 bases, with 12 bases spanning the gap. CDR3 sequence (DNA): TGTGCCAGCAGCTCCGGGACACTCAATCAGCCCCAGCATTTT. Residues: CASSSGTLNQPQHF. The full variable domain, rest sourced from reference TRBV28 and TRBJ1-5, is DVKVTQSSRYLVKRTGEKVFLECVQDMDHENMFWYRQDPGLGLRLIYFSYDVKMKEKGDIPEGYSVSREKKERFSLILESASTNQTSMYLCASSSGTLNQPQHFGDGTRLSIL.

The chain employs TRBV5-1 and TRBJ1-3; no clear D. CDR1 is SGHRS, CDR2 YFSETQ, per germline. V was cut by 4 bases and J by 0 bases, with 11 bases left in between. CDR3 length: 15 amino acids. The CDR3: CASSPGAVSGNTIYF. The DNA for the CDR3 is TGCGCCAGCAGCCCCGGCGCAGTCTCTGGAAACACCATATATTTT.

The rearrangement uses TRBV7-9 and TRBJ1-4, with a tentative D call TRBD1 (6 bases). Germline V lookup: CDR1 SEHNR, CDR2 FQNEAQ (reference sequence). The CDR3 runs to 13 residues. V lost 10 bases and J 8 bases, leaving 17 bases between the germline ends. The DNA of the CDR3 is TGTGCCATCCCGGCGGGGGGCGGCGAAAAACTGTTTTTT. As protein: CAIPAGGGEKLFF.

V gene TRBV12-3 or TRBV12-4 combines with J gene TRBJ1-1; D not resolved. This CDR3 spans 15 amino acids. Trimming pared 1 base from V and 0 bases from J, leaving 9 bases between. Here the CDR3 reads CASSLGPTMNTEAFF. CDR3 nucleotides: TGTGCCAGCAGTTTAGGGCCCACTATGAACACTGAAGCTTTCTTT.

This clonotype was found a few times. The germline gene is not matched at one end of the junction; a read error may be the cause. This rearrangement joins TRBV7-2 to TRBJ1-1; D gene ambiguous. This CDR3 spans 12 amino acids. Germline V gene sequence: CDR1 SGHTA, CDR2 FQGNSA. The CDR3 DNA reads TGTGCCAGCAACTTAGTTCACGGTGAAGCTTTCTTT. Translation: CASNLVHGEAFF.

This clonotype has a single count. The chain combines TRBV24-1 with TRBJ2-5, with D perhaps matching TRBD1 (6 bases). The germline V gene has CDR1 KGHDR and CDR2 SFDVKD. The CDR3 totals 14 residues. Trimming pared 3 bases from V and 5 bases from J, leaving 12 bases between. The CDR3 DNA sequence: TGTGCCACCAGTGATACAGGGTTTGTGGAGACCCAGTACTTC. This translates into CATSDTGFVETQYF.

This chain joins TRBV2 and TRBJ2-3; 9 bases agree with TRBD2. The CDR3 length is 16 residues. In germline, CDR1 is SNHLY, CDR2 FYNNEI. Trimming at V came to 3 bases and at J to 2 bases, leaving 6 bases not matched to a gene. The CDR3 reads CASSDPSGDDTDTQYF. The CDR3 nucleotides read TGTGCCAGCAGTGATCCTAGCGGGGACGACACAGATACGCAGTATTTT.